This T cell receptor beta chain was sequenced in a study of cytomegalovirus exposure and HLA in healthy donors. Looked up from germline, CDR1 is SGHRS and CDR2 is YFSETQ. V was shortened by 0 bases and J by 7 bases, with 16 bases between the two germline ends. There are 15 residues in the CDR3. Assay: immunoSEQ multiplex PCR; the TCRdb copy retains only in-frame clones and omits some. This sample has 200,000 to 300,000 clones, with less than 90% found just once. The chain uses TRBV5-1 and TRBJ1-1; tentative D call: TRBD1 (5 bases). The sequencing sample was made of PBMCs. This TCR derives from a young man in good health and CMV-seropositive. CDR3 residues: CASSLGLQGGSEAFF. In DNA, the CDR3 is TGCGCCAGCAGCTTGGGGTTGCAGGGAGGGAGTGAAGCTTTCTTT. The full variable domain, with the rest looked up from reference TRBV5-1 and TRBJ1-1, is KAGVTQTPRYLIKTRGQQVTLSCSPISGHRSVSWYQQTPGQGLQFLFEYFSETQRNKGNFPGRFSGRQFSNSRSEMNVSTLELGDSALYLCASSLGLQGGSEAFFGQGTRLTVV.